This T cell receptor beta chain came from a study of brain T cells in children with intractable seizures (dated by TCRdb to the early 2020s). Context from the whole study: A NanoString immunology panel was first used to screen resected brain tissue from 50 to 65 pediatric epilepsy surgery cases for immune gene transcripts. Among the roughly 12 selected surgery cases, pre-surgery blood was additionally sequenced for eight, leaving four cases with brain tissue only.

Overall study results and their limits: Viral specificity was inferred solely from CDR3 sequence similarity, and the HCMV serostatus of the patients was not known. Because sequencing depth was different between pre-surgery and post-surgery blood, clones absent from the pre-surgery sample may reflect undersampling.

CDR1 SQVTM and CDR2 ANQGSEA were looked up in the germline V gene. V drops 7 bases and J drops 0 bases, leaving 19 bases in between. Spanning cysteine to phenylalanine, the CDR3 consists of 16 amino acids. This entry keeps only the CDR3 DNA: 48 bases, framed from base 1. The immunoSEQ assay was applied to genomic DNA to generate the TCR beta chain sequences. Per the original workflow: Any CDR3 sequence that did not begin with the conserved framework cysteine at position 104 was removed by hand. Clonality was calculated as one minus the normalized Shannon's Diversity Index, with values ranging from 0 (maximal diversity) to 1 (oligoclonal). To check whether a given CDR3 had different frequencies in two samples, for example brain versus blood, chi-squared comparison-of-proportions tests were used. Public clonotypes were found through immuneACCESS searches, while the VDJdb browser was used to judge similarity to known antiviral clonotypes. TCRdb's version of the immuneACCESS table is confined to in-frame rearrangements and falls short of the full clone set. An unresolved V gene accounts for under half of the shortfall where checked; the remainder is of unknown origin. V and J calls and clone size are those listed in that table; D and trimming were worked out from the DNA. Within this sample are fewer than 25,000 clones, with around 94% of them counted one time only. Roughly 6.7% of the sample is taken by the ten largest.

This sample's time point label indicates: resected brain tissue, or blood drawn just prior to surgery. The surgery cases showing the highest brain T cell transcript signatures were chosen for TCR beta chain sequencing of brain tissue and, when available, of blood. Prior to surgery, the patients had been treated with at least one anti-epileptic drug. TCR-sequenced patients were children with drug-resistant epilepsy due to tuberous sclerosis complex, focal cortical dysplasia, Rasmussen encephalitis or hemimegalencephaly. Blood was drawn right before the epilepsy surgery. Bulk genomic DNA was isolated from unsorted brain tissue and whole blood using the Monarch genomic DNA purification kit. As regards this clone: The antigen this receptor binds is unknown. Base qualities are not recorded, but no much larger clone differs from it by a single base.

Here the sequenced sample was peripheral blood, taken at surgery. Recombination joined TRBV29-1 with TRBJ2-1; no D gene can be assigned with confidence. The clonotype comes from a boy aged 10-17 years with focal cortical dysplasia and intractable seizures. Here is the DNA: TGCAGCGCCGAGATATTGGGGTCAGCCTCCTACAATGAGCAGTTCTTC. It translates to CSAEILGSASYNEQFF.